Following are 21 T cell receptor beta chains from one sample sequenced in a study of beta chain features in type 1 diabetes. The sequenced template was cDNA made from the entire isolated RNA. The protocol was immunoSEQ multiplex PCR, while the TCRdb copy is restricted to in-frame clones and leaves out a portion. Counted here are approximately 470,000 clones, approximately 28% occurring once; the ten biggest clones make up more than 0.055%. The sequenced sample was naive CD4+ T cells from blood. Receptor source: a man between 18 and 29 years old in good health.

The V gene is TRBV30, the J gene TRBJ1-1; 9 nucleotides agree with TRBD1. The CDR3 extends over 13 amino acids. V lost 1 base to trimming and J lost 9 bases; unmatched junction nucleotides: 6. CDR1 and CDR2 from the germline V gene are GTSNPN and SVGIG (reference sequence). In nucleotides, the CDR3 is TGTGCCTGGAGTGAACAGGGGGCTACGAAAGCTTTCTTT. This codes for CAWSEQGATKAFF.

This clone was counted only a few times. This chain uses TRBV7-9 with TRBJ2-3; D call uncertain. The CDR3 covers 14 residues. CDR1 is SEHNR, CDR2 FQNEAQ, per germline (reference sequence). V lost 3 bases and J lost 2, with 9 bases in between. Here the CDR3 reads CASSFDYVTDTQYF. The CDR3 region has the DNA TGTGCCAGCAGCTTTGATTATGTCACAGATACGCAGTATTTT. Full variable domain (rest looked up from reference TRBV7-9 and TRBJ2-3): DTGVSQNPRHKITKRGQNVTFRCDPISEHNRLYWYRQTLGQGPEFLTYFQNEAQLEKSRLLSDRFSAERPKGSFSTLEIQRTEQGDSAMYLCASSFDYVTDTQYFGPGTRLTVL.

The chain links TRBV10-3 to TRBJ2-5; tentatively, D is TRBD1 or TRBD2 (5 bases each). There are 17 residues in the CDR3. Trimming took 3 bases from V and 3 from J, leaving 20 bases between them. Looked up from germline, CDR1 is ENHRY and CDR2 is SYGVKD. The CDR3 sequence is CAISDPPGTRRKETQYF. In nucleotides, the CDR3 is TGTGCCATCAGTGACCCGCCCGGGACCCGCCGAAAAGAGACCCAGTACTTC.

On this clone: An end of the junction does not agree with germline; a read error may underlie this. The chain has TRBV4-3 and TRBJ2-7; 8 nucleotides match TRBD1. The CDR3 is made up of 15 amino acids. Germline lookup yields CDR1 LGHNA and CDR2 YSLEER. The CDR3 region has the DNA TGCGCCAGCAGCCAAGAGATTAACAGGGGGTACGATCAGTACTTC. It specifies CASSQEINRGYDQYF.

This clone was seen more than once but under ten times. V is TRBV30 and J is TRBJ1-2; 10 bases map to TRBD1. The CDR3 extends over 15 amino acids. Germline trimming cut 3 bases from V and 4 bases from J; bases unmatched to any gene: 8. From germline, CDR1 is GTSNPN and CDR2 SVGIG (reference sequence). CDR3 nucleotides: TGTGCCTGGAGCCTGACAGGGGGCGCGATCTATGGCTACACCTTC. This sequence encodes CAWSLTGGAIYGYTF.

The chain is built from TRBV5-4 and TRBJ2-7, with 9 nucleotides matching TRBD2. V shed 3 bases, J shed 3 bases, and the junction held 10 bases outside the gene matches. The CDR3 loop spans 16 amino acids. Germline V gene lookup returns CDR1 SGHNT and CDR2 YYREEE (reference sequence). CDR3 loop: CASSYETSGRNYEQYF. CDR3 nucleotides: TGTGCCAGCAGCTACGAGACTAGCGGCAGAAACTACGAGCAGTACTTC.

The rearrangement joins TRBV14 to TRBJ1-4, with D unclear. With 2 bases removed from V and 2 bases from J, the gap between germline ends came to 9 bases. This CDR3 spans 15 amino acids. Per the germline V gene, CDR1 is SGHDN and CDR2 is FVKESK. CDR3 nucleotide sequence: TGTGCCAGCAGCCAACAAGGGCTGACTAATGAAAAACTGTTTTTT. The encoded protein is CASSQQGLTNEKLFF.

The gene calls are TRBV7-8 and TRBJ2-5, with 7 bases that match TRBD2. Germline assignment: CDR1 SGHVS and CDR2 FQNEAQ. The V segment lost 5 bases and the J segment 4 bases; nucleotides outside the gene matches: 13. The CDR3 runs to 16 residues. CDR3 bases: TGTGCCAGCAGCCTCCCTCCCGCGGGAGTAGGAGAGACCCAGTACTTC. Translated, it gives CASSLPPAGVGETQYF. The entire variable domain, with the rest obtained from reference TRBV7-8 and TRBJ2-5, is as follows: GAGVSQSPRYKVAKRGQDVALRCDPISGHVSLFWYQQALGQGPEFLTYFQNEAQLDKSGLPSDRFFAERPEGSVSTLKIQRTQQEDSAVYLCASSLPPAGVGETQYFGPGTRLLVL.

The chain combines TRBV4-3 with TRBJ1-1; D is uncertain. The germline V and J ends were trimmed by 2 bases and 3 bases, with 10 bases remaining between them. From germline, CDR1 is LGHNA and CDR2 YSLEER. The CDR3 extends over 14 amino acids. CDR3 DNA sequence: TGCGCCAGCAGCCAACAAGCTCCCTACACTGAAGCTTTCTTT. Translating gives CASSQQAPYTEAFF.

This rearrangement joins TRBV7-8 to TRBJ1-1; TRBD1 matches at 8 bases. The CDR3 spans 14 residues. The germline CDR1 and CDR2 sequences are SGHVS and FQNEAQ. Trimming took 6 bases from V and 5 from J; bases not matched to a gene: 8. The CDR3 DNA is TGTGCCAGCAGGGCCGACAGGGGCGGAACTGAAGCTTTCTTT. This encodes CASRADRGGTEAFF.

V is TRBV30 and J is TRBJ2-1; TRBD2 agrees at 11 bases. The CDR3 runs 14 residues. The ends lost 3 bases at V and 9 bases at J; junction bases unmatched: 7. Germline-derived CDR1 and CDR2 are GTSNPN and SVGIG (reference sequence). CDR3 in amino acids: CAWRTSGTSGEQFF. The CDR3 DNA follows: TGTGCCTGGAGGACTAGCGGGACCAGCGGTGAGCAGTTCTTC.

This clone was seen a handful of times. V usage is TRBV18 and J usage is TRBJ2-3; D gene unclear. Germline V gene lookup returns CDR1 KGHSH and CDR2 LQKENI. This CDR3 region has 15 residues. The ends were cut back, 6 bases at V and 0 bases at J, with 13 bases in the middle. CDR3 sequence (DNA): TGTGCCAGCTCTCCGACGACTCCTAGCACAGATACGCAGTATTTT. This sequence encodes CASSPTTPSTDTQYF.

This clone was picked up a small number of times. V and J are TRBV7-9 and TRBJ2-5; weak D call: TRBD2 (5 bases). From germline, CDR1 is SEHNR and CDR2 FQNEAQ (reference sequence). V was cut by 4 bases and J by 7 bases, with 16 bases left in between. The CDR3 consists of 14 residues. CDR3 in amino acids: CASSWPERYRTQYF. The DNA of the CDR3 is TGTGCCAGCAGCTGGCCGGAGCGGTACAGGACCCAGTACTTC.

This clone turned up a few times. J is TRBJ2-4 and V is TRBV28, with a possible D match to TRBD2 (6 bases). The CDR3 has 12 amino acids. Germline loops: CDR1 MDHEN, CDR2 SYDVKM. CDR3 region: CALSGDGDIQYF. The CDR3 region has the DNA TGTGCTCTGTCGGGGGACGGGGACATTCAGTACTTC.

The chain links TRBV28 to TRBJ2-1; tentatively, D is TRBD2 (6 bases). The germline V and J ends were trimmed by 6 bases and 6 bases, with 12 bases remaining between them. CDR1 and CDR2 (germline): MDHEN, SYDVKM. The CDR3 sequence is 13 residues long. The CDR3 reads CASSITSSNEQFF. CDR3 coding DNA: TGTGCCAGCAGCATCACTAGCTCCAATGAGCAGTTCTTC.

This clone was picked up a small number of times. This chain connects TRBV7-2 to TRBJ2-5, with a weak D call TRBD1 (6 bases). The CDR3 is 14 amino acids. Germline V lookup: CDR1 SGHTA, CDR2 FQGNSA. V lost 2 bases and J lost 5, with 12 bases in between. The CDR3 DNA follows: TGTGCCAGCAGCTTAAGGCCGAGGGGGGAGACCCAGTACTTC. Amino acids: CASSLRPRGETQYF.

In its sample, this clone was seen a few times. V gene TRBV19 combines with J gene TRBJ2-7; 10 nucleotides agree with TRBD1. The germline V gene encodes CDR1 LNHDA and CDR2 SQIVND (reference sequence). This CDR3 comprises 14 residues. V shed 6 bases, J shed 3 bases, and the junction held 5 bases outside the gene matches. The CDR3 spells CASSRGDRGYEQYF. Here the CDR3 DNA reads TGTGCCAGTAGCCGAGGGGACAGGGGCTACGAGCAGTACTTC.

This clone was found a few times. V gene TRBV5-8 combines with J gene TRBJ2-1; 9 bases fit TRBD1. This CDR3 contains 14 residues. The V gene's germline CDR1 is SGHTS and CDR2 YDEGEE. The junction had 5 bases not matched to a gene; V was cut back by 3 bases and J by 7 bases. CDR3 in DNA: TGTGCCAGCAGCTCCTACGGACAGGGGAATGAGCAGTTCTTC. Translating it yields CASSSYGQGNEQFF.

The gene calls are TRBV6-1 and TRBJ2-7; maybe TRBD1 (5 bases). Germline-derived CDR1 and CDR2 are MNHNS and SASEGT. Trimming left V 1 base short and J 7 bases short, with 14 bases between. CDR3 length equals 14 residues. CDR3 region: CASSEGPGMVEQYF. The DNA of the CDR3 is TGTGCCAGCAGTGAAGGCCCAGGGATGGTAGAGCAGTACTTC.

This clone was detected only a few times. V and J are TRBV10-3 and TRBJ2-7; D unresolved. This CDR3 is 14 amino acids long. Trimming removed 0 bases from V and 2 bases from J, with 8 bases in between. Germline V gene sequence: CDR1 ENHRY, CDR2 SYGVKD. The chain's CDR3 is CAISESRLPYEQYF. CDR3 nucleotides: TGTGCCATCAGTGAGTCACGGCTCCCCTACGAGCAGTACTTC.

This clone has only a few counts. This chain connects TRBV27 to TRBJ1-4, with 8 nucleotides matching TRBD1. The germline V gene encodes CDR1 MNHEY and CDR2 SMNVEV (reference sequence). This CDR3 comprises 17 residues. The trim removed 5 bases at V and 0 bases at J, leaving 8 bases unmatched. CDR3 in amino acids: CASSPYGTGATNEKLFF. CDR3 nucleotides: TGTGCCAGCAGTCCTTACGGGACAGGAGCAACTAATGAAAAACTGTTTTTT.